What follows is one TCR beta chain and its context. Its target is not known. The data belong to a study of T-cell reconstitution after alpha-beta-depleted transplantation in children. The library targeted TCRbeta and was prepared with unique molecular identifiers. TCRdb fed the PCR reads into MiXCR, producing one record per CDR3 protein. The sample lists some 200,000 distinct CDR3 sequences; just under 6.5% were seen once. Study results and limitations: Several hundred expanded graft clones reportedly gave rise to the alpha-beta T cells present about two months after transplant. Most T-cell counts and diversity one year after the transplant came from T cells that were newly produced.

With 0 bases removed from V and 0 bases from J, the gap between germline ends came to 12 bases. CDR1 is KGHSH, CDR2 LQKENI, per germline. The CDR3 runs to 17 residues. The receptor's source is a girl in the first two years of life with combined immunodeficiency, due to receive a stem cell transplant. This sequence joins TRBV18 and TRBJ1-3, with D unclear. Sequencing was performed on PBMCs, taken before TCRalphabeta/CD19-depleted stem cell transplant. The CDR3 spells CASSPPIRTDSGNTIYF. The CDR3, as DNA: TGTGCCAGCTCACCACCGATTCGTACAGACTCTGGAAACACCATATATTTT.